This TCR beta chain is drawn from a study of memory CD4+ T cells and cytomegalovirus serostatus. V lost 2 bases and J lost 3; bases outside the gene matches: 4. In germline, CDR1 is SGHNT, CDR2 YYREEE (reference sequence). This CDR3 contains 15 residues. Single viable CD3+CD4+CD8-CD45RO+ cells were sorted as the memory CD4+ T cells. After thawing, CD4+ T cells were positively selected. The assay was immunoSEQ multiplex PCR, and TCRdb's table has in-frame clones only and misses some. The repertoire includes 56,000 or so clones, over 60% of them detected once, and approximately 0.54% sits in the top ten. In this sample, this clone turned up a few times.

The sequenced sample consisted of memory CD4+ T cells from blood. J is TRBJ2-2 and V is TRBV5-4, with 7 bases matching TRBD1. The TCR originated in an adult in good health and CMV-seronegative. Some clones in this sample may be carry-over from other donors' samples. CDR3 sequence (DNA): TGTGCCAGCAGCTTAGCGCAGGGGGACACCGGGGAGCTGTTTTTT. Translation gives CASSLAQGDTGELFF.